Each of the 6 T cell receptor beta chains below was sequenced from the same sample in a study of shared T cell receptors in the human thymus (dated by TCRdb to the early 2020s). The library was prepared using the immunoSEQ multiplex PCR assay. TCRdb took over this immuneACCESS table, retaining in-frame rearrangements with V and J assigned. Such tables are incomplete; in checked studies, under half of the missing clones stem from an unresolved V gene, and the remainder is unexplained. The sample table records hundreds of thousands of clones; more than 75% of these occur just once. The ten top clones hold about 0.01% of the sample. These same records also appear under a second study, on human thymus T cells.

The sequenced sample was thymocytes. The receptor set was obtained from a boy younger than two with a congenital heart defect. Donor details come from another sample of the same person, matched by shared clones.

J is TRBJ1-5 and V is TRBV18, with TRBD1 as a possible D gene (5 bases). V was pared by 1 base and J by 0 bases, with 10 bases between. CDR1 and CDR2 from the germline V gene are KGHSH and LQKENI. The CDR3 spans 16 residues. CDR3 amino acids: CASSPQGPASNQPQHF. As DNA, the CDR3 is TGTGCCAGCTCACCACAGGGGCCCGCTAGCAATCAGCCCCAGCATTTT.

The V gene is TRBV7-9, the J gene TRBJ1-2; no reliable D call. CDR1 is SEHNR and CDR2 is FQNEAQ in the germline V gene (reference sequence). CDR3 size: 14 residues. The ends were cut back, 1 base at V and 4 bases at J, with 10 bases in the middle. The CDR3 sequence: CASSLVSASYGYTF. The DNA for the CDR3 is TGTGCCAGCAGCTTAGTCTCAGCTAGCTATGGCTACACCTTC. The variable domain in full, completed from reference TRBV7-9 and TRBJ1-2, reads DTGVSQNPRHKITKRGQNVTFRCDPISEHNRLYWYRQTLGQGPEFLTYFQNEAQLEKSRLLSDRFSAERPKGSFSTLEIQRTEQGDSAMYLCASSLVSASYGYTFGSGTRLTVV.

The chain carries TRBV25-1 and TRBJ2-5; D may be TRBD1 (6 bases). Looked up from germline, CDR1 is MGHDK and CDR2 is SYGVNS. V shed 3 bases and J shed 0 bases, with 14 bases lying between them. This CDR3 has 16 amino acids. The CDR3: CASSDHRTDHQETQYF. CDR3 nucleotide sequence: TGTGCCAGCAGTGACCATCGGACAGACCACCAAGAGACCCAGTACTTC.

The rearrangement joins TRBV4-1 to TRBJ2-4; D uncertain. V was shortened by 4 bases and J by 0 bases, with 19 bases between the two germline ends. Per the germline V gene, CDR1 is MGHRA and CDR2 is YSYEKL. The CDR3 totals 18 residues. The CDR3 spells CASSPLIIKSLAKNIQYF. The CDR3 region has the DNA TGCGCCAGCAGCCCACTTATCATTAAGAGCCTAGCCAAAAACATTCAGTACTTC.

This sequence joins TRBV5-1 and TRBJ1-3; D may be TRBD1 (6 bases). Trimming took 7 bases from V and 4 from J, leaving 18 bases between them. CDR3 size: 15 residues. The V gene's germline CDR1 is SGHRS and CDR2 YFSETQ. The CDR3 DNA reads TGCGCCAGCGCCTTTGGGGGCGCGGAAGGAAACACCATATATTTT. This gives the protein CASAFGGAEGNTIYF.

This chain links TRBV5-8 with TRBJ2-2, with 8 bases aligning to TRBD2. V dropped 4 bases and J dropped 0; count of bases not matched to a gene: 8. Per the germline V gene, CDR1 is SGHTS and CDR2 is YDEGEE. The CDR3 extends over 17 amino acids. The CDR3 region is CASSRYPGLANTGELFF. CDR3 sequence (DNA): TGTGCCAGCAGCCGATACCCGGGACTAGCGAACACCGGGGAGCTGTTTTTT. The full variable domain, in which reference TRBV5-8 and TRBJ2-2 provide the parts outside the CDR3, is EAGVTQSPTHLIKTRGQQATLRCSPISGHTSVYWYQQALGLGLQFLLWYDEGEERNRGNFPPRFSGRQFPNYSSELNVNALELEDSALYLCASSRYPGLANTGELFFGEGSRLTVL.